This is a list of T cell receptor beta chains from one sample in a study of glioma-infiltrating T cells after dendritic cell vaccination. Assay used: immunoSEQ multiplex PCR; TCRdb lists only in-frame clones, some missing. The profile shows 80,000 to 100,000 clones, roughly 83% of them singletons. The sample here was blood, taken before dendritic cell vaccination. Every receptor here comes from a human donor with glioblastoma. The CDR3 runs from the conserved cysteine through the conserved F or W. A D gene is named only where the DNA matches it firmly. Some rows have no size entry. The others give once, few or many, or a class for an expanded clone.

j_call: TRBJ2-1; v_call: TRBV28; clone_size: -; d_call: TRBD2; cdr3_nt: TGTGCCAGCGGGATAAGCGGGAATCACAATGAGCAGTTCTTC; cdr3_aa: CASGISGNHNEQFF
j_call: TRBJ2-2; v_call: TRBV7-9; clone_size: -; d_call: -; cdr3_nt: TGTGCCAGCAGCTTTCAGTACGGGGAGCTGTTTTTT; cdr3_aa: CASSFQYGELFF
j_call: TRBJ1-5; v_call: TRBV10-1; clone_size: -; d_call: -; cdr3_nt: TGCGCCCACAGGGACAATCAGCCCCAGCATTTT; cdr3_aa: CAHRDNQPQHF
j_call: TRBJ1-5; v_call: TRBV6-1; clone_size: -; d_call: -; cdr3_nt: TGTGCCAGCAGTGAGTGGCAGAGCAATCAGCCCCAGCATTTT; cdr3_aa: CASSEWQSNQPQHF
j_call: TRBJ2-3; v_call: TRBV12-5; clone_size: -; d_call: -; cdr3_nt: TGTGCTAGTGGCCGGGCGGGGGCCCTGACAGATACGCAGTATTTT; cdr3_aa: CASGRAGALTDTQYF
j_call: TRBJ1-2; v_call: TRBV4-2; clone_size: -; d_call: -; cdr3_nt: TGTGCCAGCAGCTCCCGAGGGGGATTGCGGAGCAACGATGGCTACACCTTC; cdr3_aa: CASSSRGGLRSNDGYTF
j_call: TRBJ1-2; v_call: TRBV5-1; clone_size: -; d_call: TRBD1; cdr3_nt: TGCGCCAGCAGCTTTGACACAACAGGGGGGATTGCTGGCTACACCTTC; cdr3_aa: CASSFDTTGGIAGYTF
j_call: TRBJ2-5; v_call: TRBV6-1; clone_size: few; d_call: -; cdr3_nt: TGTGCCAGCAGTGAAAGGGCGGAGGGAGAGACCCAGTACTTC; cdr3_aa: CASSERAEGETQYF
j_call: TRBJ2-7; v_call: TRBV6-5; clone_size: -; d_call: -; cdr3_nt: TGTGCCAGCAGAGGGACGGGGGGCTACCTCGAGCAGTACTTC; cdr3_aa: CASRGTGGYLEQYF
j_call: TRBJ2-1; v_call: TRBV30; clone_size: once; d_call: -; cdr3_nt: TGTGCCTGGAGTGAAATTCTCCGAACGGGGGACGATGAGCAGTTCTTC; cdr3_aa: CAWSEILRTGDDEQFF
j_call: TRBJ2-2; v_call: TRBV7-7; clone_size: -; d_call: TRBD2; cdr3_nt: TGTGCTAGCAGCCCTACCGGGACTAGCGGGGGTTACACCGGGGAGCTGTTTTTT; cdr3_aa: CASSPTGTSGGYTGELFF
j_call: TRBJ1-1; v_call: TRBV10-3; clone_size: -; d_call: TRBD1; cdr3_nt: TGTGCCATCAGTGAGTCGGCAGGTTTAAGGGGACAGGGGATCCCCAAGAACACTGAAGCTTTCTTT; cdr3_aa: CAISESAGLRGQGIPKNTEAFF
j_call: TRBJ1-2; v_call: TRBV19; clone_size: -; d_call: TRBD1; cdr3_nt: TGTGCCAGTAGTACGCAGACAGGGACGGGCTACACCTTC; cdr3_aa: CASSTQTGTGYTF
j_call: TRBJ1-2; v_call: TRBV6-1; clone_size: -; d_call: -; cdr3_nt: TGTGCCAGCAGACCCACCGGGACACCATATGGCTACACCTTC; cdr3_aa: CASRPTGTPYGYTF
j_call: TRBJ2-1; v_call: TRBV21-1; clone_size: -; d_call: -; cdr3_nt: TGTGCCAGCAGCCCCCGTCTAGGCGGTAGCGGGAAACTACGGTCCTACAATGAGCAGTTCTTC; cdr3_aa: CASSPRLGGSGKLRSYNEQFF
j_call: TRBJ2-1; v_call: TRBV9; clone_size: -; d_call: -; cdr3_nt: TGTGCCAGCAGCGTAGCGGCCTACAATGAGCAGTTCTTC; cdr3_aa: CASSVAAYNEQFF
j_call: TRBJ2-3; v_call: TRBV2; clone_size: -; d_call: -; cdr3_nt: TGTGCCAGCAGTGATGCGACACTGGCCATCCCAGATACGCAGTATTTT; cdr3_aa: CASSDATLAIPDTQYF
j_call: TRBJ1-2; v_call: TRBV15; clone_size: -; d_call: -; cdr3_nt: TGTGCCACCAGCAGAATCGGGTCCGGGTCATCGGACTATGGCTACACCTTC; cdr3_aa: CATSRIGSGSSDYGYTF
j_call: TRBJ1-1; v_call: TRBV29-1; clone_size: few; d_call: TRBD1; cdr3_nt: TGCAGCGTTGTCCCCGGGACAGCTGAAGCTTTCTTT; cdr3_aa: CSVVPGTAEAFF
j_call: TRBJ1-1; v_call: TRBV27; clone_size: -; d_call: -; cdr3_nt: TGTGCCAGCAGTTTGCGCGGGAACACTGAAGCTTTCTTT; cdr3_aa: CASSLRGNTEAFF
j_call: TRBJ2-7; v_call: TRBV15; clone_size: -; d_call: TRBD2; cdr3_nt: TGTGCCACCAGCAGAGATCTATCCGGACTAGCCTACGAGCAGTACTTC; cdr3_aa: CATSRDLSGLAYEQYF
j_call: TRBJ2-7; v_call: TRBV18; clone_size: -; d_call: -; cdr3_nt: TGTGCCAGCTCACCGGGTGGGGCCAGCTCCTACGAGCAGTACTTC; cdr3_aa: CASSPGGASSYEQYF
j_call: TRBJ2-5; v_call: TRBV5-1; clone_size: once; d_call: TRBD2; cdr3_nt: TGCGCCAGCAGCTCACTGACTAGCGGAGGGGGGGAGACCCAGTACTTC; cdr3_aa: CASSSLTSGGGETQYF
j_call: TRBJ2-7; v_call: TRBV2; clone_size: -; d_call: -; cdr3_nt: TGTGCCAGCAGTCAGGTAGTAAGTTACGAGCAGTACTTC; cdr3_aa: CASSQVVSYEQYF
j_call: TRBJ2-1; v_call: TRBV9; clone_size: -; d_call: TRBD2; cdr3_nt: TGTGCCAGCAGCGTAGGGACTAGCGGGGACAATGAGCAGTTCTTC; cdr3_aa: CASSVGTSGDNEQFF
j_call: TRBJ2-7; v_call: TRBV30; clone_size: -; d_call: TRBD1; cdr3_nt: TGTGCCTGGCGGCCCGTTGGACAGGGTAGAGACGAGCAGTACTTC; cdr3_aa: CAWRPVGQGRDEQYF
j_call: TRBJ2-7; v_call: TRBV2; clone_size: -; d_call: -; cdr3_nt: TGTGCCAGCAGTGAAACCAGGGAATACGAGCAGTACTTC; cdr3_aa: CASSETREYEQYF
j_call: TRBJ2-5; v_call: TRBV30; clone_size: -; d_call: TRBD2; cdr3_nt: TGTGCCTGGAGGAGATGGGGGGGACCTACGGAGACCCAGTACTTC; cdr3_aa: CAWRRWGGPTETQYF
j_call: TRBJ1-3; v_call: TRBV2; clone_size: -; d_call: TRBD1; cdr3_nt: TGTGCCAGCAGTGAGTTAGGCGGGACAGGGACTGGAAACACCATATATTTT; cdr3_aa: CASSELGGTGTGNTIYF
j_call: TRBJ2-2; v_call: TRBV2; clone_size: -; d_call: TRBD1; cdr3_nt: TGTGCCAGCAGAGGGGACAGGGGGCGTAACGGGGAGCTGTTTTTT; cdr3_aa: CASRGDRGRNGELFF
j_call: TRBJ1-2; v_call: TRBV7-9; clone_size: few; d_call: -; cdr3_nt: TGTGCCAGCAGCCAAGGACATCTCTATGGCTACACCTTC; cdr3_aa: CASSQGHLYGYTF
j_call: TRBJ1-5; v_call: TRBV6-6; clone_size: few; d_call: -; cdr3_nt: TGTGCCAGCAGTACGCCCCGGGGGAACAATCAGCCCCAGCATTTT; cdr3_aa: CASSTPRGNNQPQHF
j_call: TRBJ2-7; v_call: TRBV6-5; clone_size: -; d_call: TRBD1; cdr3_nt: TGTGCCACCACACCGGGACAGTCGGGACACGAGCAGTACTTC; cdr3_aa: CATTPGQSGHEQYF
j_call: TRBJ1-6; v_call: TRBV2; clone_size: -; d_call: TRBD1; cdr3_nt: TGTGCCAGCAGGGACAGGGCGAGATCACCCCTCCACTTT; cdr3_aa: CASRDRARSPLHF
j_call: TRBJ2-7; v_call: TRBV7-2; clone_size: -; d_call: -; cdr3_nt: TGTGCCAGCAGCTTAGTGTCAGGATCCTACGAGCAGTACTTC; cdr3_aa: CASSLVSGSYEQYF
j_call: TRBJ2-2; v_call: TRBV6-6; clone_size: -; d_call: -; cdr3_nt: TGTGCCAGCACCGGTAACACCGGGGAGCTGTTTTTT; cdr3_aa: CASTGNTGELFF
j_call: TRBJ2-7; v_call: TRBV7-9; clone_size: once; d_call: TRBD1; cdr3_nt: TGTGCCAGCAGCCCAGGATCAGGACAGGTCTGGGAGCAGTACTTC; cdr3_aa: CASSPGSGQVWEQYF
j_call: TRBJ2-1; v_call: TRBV15; clone_size: -; d_call: -; cdr3_nt: TGTGCCACCAGCAGGCAGGGATGGAATGAGCAGTTCTTC; cdr3_aa: CATSRQGWNEQFF
j_call: TRBJ2-3; v_call: TRBV18; clone_size: -; d_call: TRBD2; cdr3_nt: TGTGCCAGCTCACCTACCGGGACTAGCGGGCTGAAAGATACGCAGTATTTT; cdr3_aa: CASSPTGTSGLKDTQYF
j_call: TRBJ1-2; v_call: TRBV7-8; clone_size: once; d_call: TRBD1; cdr3_nt: TGTGCCAGCAGCTTAGAAGGTCGACAGGGCTATGGCTACACCTTC; cdr3_aa: CASSLEGRQGYGYTF
j_call: TRBJ2-1; v_call: TRBV2; clone_size: -; d_call: -; cdr3_nt: TGTGCCAGCAGTGAACAGTCCAATGAGCAGTTCTTC; cdr3_aa: CASSEQSNEQFF
j_call: TRBJ2-5; v_call: TRBV4-1; clone_size: -; d_call: -; cdr3_nt: TGCGCCAGCAGCCAAGGGTATTCCGCGACAGCGTACCAAGAGACCCAGTACTTC; cdr3_aa: CASSQGYSATAYQETQYF
j_call: TRBJ2-1; v_call: TRBV7-6; clone_size: -; d_call: TRBD1; cdr3_nt: TGTGCCAGCAGCCTCCCTCGAACAGGGGGCGGAAGCTCCTACAATGAGCAGTTCTTC; cdr3_aa: CASSLPRTGGGSSYNEQFF
j_call: TRBJ2-7; v_call: TRBV5-4; clone_size: -; d_call: -; cdr3_nt: TGTGCCAGCAGCGAATCGGACAGCTCCTACGAGCAGTACTTC; cdr3_aa: CASSESDSSYEQYF
j_call: TRBJ1-6; v_call: TRBV6-5; clone_size: -; d_call: TRBD1; cdr3_nt: TGTGCCAGCAGACAGGACAGGGAAGGTTCACCCCTCCACTTT; cdr3_aa: CASRQDREGSPLHF
j_call: TRBJ2-1; v_call: TRBV19; clone_size: -; d_call: -; cdr3_nt: TGTGCCAGTAGTATCCACCCACAGGGAAACCAGGGCAATGAGCAGTTCTTC; cdr3_aa: CASSIHPQGNQGNEQFF
j_call: TRBJ1-1; v_call: TRBV5-1; clone_size: -; d_call: -; cdr3_nt: TGCGCCAGCGGCTCGGGACAAAGAAACACTGAAGCTTTCTTT; cdr3_aa: CASGSGQRNTEAFF
j_call: TRBJ2-1; v_call: TRBV2; clone_size: -; d_call: -; cdr3_nt: TGTGCCAGCAGTGAAACGGGGCCGGCAGGGGTAATCTACAATGAGCAGTTCTTC; cdr3_aa: CASSETGPAGVIYNEQFF
j_call: TRBJ2-7; v_call: TRBV5-5; clone_size: few; d_call: -; cdr3_nt: TGTGCCAGCAGCTTGGTCGGGAGAAGCAACGAGCAGTACTTC; cdr3_aa: CASSLVGRSNEQYF
j_call: TRBJ2-4; v_call: TRBV30; clone_size: once; d_call: -; cdr3_nt: TGTGCCTGGAATTCAGGGGTCTATGGGGCCAAAAACATTCAGTACTTC; cdr3_aa: CAWNSGVYGAKNIQYF
j_call: TRBJ2-3; v_call: TRBV4-2; clone_size: -; d_call: TRBD2; cdr3_nt: TGTGCCAGCAGCCAAGGGAACAGCGGGAGTACCCCAGATACGCAGTATTTT; cdr3_aa: CASSQGNSGSTPDTQYF
j_call: TRBJ1-3; v_call: TRBV15; clone_size: -; d_call: -; cdr3_nt: TGTGCCACCAGCAGAGATCAGATGGCCCACACCATATATTTT; cdr3_aa: CATSRDQMAHTIYF
j_call: TRBJ2-2; v_call: TRBV6-5; clone_size: -; d_call: TRBD1; cdr3_nt: TGTGCCAGCAGTCTCGACAGGGATGTAGGGGAGCTGTTTTTT; cdr3_aa: CASSLDRDVGELFF
j_call: TRBJ2-2; v_call: TRBV10-3; clone_size: -; d_call: -; cdr3_nt: TGTGCCATCAGTGAGTCCTTTAGGGGCGCAAACGGGGAGCTGTTTTTT; cdr3_aa: CAISESFRGANGELFF
j_call: TRBJ1-1; v_call: TRBV11-3; clone_size: -; d_call: -; cdr3_nt: TGTGCCAGCAGCTTAGCGTGGAACACTGAAGCTTTCTTT; cdr3_aa: CASSLAWNTEAFF
j_call: TRBJ1-2; v_call: TRBV2; clone_size: -; d_call: -; cdr3_nt: TGTGCCAGCAGTGTTCGGGAAGCTAACTATGGCTACACCTTC; cdr3_aa: CASSVREANYGYTF
j_call: TRBJ1-2; v_call: TRBV28; clone_size: -; d_call: -; cdr3_nt: TGTGCCAGCAGTTTGGTAGGAGAGAGTGCTGGCTACACCTTC; cdr3_aa: CASSLVGESAGYTF
j_call: TRBJ2-7; v_call: TRBV4-1; clone_size: -; d_call: TRBD2; cdr3_nt: TGCGCCAGCAGCTTGGGACTAGCGGGAGCGTACGAGCAGTACTTC; cdr3_aa: CASSLGLAGAYEQYF
j_call: TRBJ2-7; v_call: TRBV18; clone_size: -; d_call: TRBD2; cdr3_nt: TGTGCCAGCTCGCCGGGAGGTTCGGTAACCGAGCAGTACTTC; cdr3_aa: CASSPGGSVTEQYF